The text below deals with one T cell receptor beta chain. This record comes from a study of shared clonotypes between healthy human individuals. Naive CD8 cells, CD45RO-negative and positively selected for CCR7, excluded terminally differentiated effector memory CD45RA+ cells. The J segment lost 0 bases and the V segment lost 5 bases, leaving 9 bases of the junction unmatched. The CDR3 runs 16 residues. CDR1 and CDR2 (germline): SEHNR, FQNEAQ (reference sequence). This table comes from immunoSEQ multiplex PCR, and its TCRdb copy is limited to in-frame clones, with some not included. Of around 2,000,000 clones in the sample, about 93% were seen once.

The rearrangement uses TRBV7-9 and TRBJ1-1; TRBD1 aligns across 7 bases. The sequencing input was naive CD8+ T cells from PBMCs. This sequence was found in a man aged 18 to 29 in good health. Some clones in this sample may be carry-over from other donors' samples. CDR3 nucleotide sequence: TGTGCCAGCAGCGCCCGACAGGGACTCATGAACACTGAAGCTTTCTTT. Protein sequence: CASSARQGLMNTEAFF.